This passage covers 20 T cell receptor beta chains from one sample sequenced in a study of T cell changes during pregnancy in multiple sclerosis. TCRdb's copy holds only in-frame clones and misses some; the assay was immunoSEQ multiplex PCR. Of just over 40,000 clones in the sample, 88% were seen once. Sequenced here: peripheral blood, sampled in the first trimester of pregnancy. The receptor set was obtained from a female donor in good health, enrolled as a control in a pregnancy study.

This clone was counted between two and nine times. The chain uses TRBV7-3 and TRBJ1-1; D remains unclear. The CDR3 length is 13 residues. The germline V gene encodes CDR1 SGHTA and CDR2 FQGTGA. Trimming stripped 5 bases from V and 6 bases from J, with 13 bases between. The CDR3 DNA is TGTGCCAGCAGCGTCGGCCGTAGCGCTGAAGCTTTCTTT. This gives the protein CASSVGRSAEAFF.

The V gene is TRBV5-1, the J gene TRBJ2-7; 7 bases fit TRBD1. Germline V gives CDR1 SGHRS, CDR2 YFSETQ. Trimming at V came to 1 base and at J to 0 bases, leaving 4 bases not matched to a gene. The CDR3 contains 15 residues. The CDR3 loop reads CASSLNGDSSYEQYF. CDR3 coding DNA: TGCGCCAGCAGCTTGAACGGGGACAGCTCCTACGAGCAGTACTTC.

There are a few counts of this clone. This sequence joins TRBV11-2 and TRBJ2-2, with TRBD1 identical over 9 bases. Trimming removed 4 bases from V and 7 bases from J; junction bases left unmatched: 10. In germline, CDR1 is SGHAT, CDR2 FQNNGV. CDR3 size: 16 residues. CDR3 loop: CASSSSGTGRIGELFF. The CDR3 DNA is TGTGCCAGCAGCTCCAGCGGGACAGGGCGAATCGGGGAGCTGTTTTTT.

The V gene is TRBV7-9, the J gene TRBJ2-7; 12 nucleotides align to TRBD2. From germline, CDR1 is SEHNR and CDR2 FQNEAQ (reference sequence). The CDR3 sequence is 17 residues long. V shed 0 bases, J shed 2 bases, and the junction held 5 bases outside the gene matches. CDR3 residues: CASSLAALAGGTYEQYF. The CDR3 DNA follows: TGTGCCAGCAGCTTAGCAGCTCTAGCGGGAGGGACCTACGAGCAGTACTTC.

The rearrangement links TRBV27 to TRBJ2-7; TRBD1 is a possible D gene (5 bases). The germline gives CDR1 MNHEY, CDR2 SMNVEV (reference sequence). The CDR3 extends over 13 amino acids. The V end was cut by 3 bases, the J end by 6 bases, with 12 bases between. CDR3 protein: CASSFTGQREQYF. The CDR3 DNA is TGTGCCAGCAGTTTCACAGGACAACGCGAGCAGTACTTC.

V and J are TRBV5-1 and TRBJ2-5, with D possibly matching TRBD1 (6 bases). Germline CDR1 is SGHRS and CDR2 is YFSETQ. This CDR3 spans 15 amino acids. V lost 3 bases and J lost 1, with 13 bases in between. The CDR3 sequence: CASSSQTGPQETQYF. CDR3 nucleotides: TGCGCCAGCAGCTCCCAAACAGGGCCCCAAGAGACCCAGTACTTC. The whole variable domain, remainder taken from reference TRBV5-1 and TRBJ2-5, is KAGVTQTPRYLIKTRGQQVTLSCSPISGHRSVSWYQQTPGQGLQFLFEYFSETQRNKGNFPGRFSGRQFSNSRSEMNVSTLELGDSALYLCASSSQTGPQETQYFGPGTRLLVL.

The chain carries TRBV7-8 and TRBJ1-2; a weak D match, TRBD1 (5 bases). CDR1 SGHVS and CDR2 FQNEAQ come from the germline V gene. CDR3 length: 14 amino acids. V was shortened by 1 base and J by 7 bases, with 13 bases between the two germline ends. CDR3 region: CASSLDSRGGGYTF. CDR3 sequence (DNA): TGTGCCAGCAGCTTAGATAGCCGGGGGGGTGGCTACACCTTC.

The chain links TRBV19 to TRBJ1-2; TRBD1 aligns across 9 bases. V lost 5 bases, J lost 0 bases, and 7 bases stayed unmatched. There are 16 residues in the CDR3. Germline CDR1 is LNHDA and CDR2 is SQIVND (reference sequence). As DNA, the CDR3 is TGTGCCAGTAGTCCGGGGACAGGGTGGACTAACTATGGCTACACCTTC. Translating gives CASSPGTGWTNYGYTF.

CDR3 nucleotide sequence: TGTGCCAGCAGCCCACGGGGTCTCTATGGCTACACCTTC. This codes for CASSPRGLYGYTF. The V and J genes are TRBV7-8 and TRBJ1-2; no clear D. CDR1 is SGHVS, CDR2 FQNEAQ, per germline. V lost 5 bases and J lost 4, with 11 bases in between. The CDR3 is 13 amino acids.

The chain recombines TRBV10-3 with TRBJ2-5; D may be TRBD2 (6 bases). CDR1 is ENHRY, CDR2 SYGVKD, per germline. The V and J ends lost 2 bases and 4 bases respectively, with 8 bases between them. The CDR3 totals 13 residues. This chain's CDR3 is CAISEQGGETQYF. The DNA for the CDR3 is TGTGCCATCAGTGAGCAGGGAGGAGAGACCCAGTACTTC.

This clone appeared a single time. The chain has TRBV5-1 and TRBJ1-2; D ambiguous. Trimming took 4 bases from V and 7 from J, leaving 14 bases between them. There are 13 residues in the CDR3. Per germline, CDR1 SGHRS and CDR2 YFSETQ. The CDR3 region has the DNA TGCGCCAGCAGCACGGACGGTGGAGGTGGCTACACCTTC. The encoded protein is CASSTDGGGGYTF.

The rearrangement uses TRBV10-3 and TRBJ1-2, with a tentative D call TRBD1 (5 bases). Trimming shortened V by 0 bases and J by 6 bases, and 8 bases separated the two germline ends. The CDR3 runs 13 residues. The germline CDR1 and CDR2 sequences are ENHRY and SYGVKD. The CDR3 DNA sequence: TGTGCCATCAGTGAGTCGGGGGGTGATGGCTACACCTTC. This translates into CAISESGGDGYTF.

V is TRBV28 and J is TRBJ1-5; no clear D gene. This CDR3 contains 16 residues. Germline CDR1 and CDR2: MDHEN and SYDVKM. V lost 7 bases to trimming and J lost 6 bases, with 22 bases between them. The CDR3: CASTPRGLFGGQPQHF. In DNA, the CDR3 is TGTGCCAGCACCCCCCGAGGGCTTTTTGGAGGTCAGCCCCAGCATTTT. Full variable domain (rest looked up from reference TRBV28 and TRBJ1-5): DVKVTQSSRYLVKRTGEKVFLECVQDMDHENMFWYRQDPGLGLRLIYFSYDVKMKEKGDIPEGYSVSREKKERFSLILESASTNQTSMYLCASTPRGLFGGQPQHFGDGTRLSIL.

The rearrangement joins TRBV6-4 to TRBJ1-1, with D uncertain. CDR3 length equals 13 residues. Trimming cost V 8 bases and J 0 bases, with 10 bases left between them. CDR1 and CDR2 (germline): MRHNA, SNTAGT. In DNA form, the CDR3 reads TGTGCCAGCTCCGACAACTTGAACACTGAAGCTTTCTTT. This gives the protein CASSDNLNTEAFF.

The CDR3 spells CASSLAGGPDAQFF. The DNA for the CDR3 is TGTGCCAGCAGCTTAGCGGGGGGGCCGGACGCGCAGTTCTTC. This chain links TRBV7-2 with TRBJ2-1; a possible D gene is TRBD2 (7 bases). The CDR3 is made up of 14 amino acids. CDR1 is SGHTA and CDR2 is FQGNSA in the germline V gene. The V gene lost 0 bases and the J gene lost 12 bases, with 15 bases spanning the gap.

The CDR3 sequence is CASLLRDNANYGYTF. In DNA form, the CDR3 reads TGTGCCAGCTTACTCCGGGACAACGCTAACTATGGCTACACCTTC. The chain carries TRBV6-6 and TRBJ1-2; D perhaps matches TRBD1 (6 bases). V shed 8 bases and J shed 0 bases, with 16 bases lying between them. This CDR3 contains 15 residues. Germline-derived CDR1 and CDR2 are MNHNY and SVGAGI (reference sequence).

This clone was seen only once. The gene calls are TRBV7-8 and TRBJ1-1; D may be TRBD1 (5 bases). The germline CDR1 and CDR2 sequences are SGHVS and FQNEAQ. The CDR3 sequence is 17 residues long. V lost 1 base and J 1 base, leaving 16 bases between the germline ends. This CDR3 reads CASSLGGGGATNTEAFF. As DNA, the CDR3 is TGTGCCAGCAGCTTAGGGGGTGGAGGGGCCACGAACACTGAAGCTTTCTTT.

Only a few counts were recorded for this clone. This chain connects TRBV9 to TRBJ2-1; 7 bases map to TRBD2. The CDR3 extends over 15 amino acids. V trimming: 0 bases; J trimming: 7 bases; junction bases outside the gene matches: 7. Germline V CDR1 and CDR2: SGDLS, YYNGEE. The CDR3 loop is CASSVGGGGWNEQFF. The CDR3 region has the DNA TGTGCCAGCAGCGTAGGTGGGGGAGGGTGGAATGAGCAGTTCTTC. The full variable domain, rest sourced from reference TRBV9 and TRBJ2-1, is DSGVTQTPKHLITATGQRVTLRCSPRSGDLSVYWYQQSLDQGLQFLIQYYNGEERAKGNILERFSAQQFPDLHSELNLSSLELGDSALYFCASSVGGGGWNEQFFGPGTRLTVL.

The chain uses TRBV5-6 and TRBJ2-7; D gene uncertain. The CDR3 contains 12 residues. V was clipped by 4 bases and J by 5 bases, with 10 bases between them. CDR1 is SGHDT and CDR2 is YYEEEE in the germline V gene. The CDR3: CASSTTENEQYF. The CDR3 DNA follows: TGTGCCAGCAGCACCACAGAAAACGAGCAGTACTTC.

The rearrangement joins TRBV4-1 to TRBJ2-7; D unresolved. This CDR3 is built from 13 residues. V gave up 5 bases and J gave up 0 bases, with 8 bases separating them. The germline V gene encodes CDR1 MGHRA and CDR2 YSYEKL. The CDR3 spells CASSSTNSYEQYF. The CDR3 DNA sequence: TGCGCCAGCAGCTCGACAAACTCCTACGAGCAGTACTTC.